A single sample gave rise to the 3 T cell receptor beta chains below, sequenced in a study of T-cell reconstitution after alpha-beta-depleted transplantation in children (dated by TCRdb to about 2016). The receptor library was made with PCR. The sequencing machine was an Illumina HiSeq 2500. To normalize quantification of the TCRbeta repertoire, the TCR libraries were built with molecular barcoding that relied on unique molecular identifiers. TCRdb's own reprocessing of the public reads used fastp at Q25 and MiXCR and kept productive beta chains. All rows with the same CDR3 protein become a single entry with the most common DNA and genes. The sample yields 500,000 or so distinct CDR3 sequences; approximately 32% were counted once. 2% to 3% of the sample belongs to the ten largest clones. The specimen comprised PBMCs from the stem cell graft donor, sampled from the stem cell graft. The source of these receptors is a human donor who donated a stem cell graft to a child with aplastic anemia.

This chain uses TRBV6-1 with TRBJ2-7; TRBD1 matches at 8 bases. The CDR3 has 13 residues. CDR1 and CDR2 (germline): MNHNS, SASEGT. V shed 5 bases and J 6 bases; nucleotides not matched to a gene: 6. The CDR3 nucleotides are TGTGCCAGCAGTCGCCTCGACAGGGGCGAGCAGTACGTC. Its protein is CASSRLDRGEQYV.

This clonotype was counted between two and nine times. The chain links TRBV5-1 to TRBJ2-1; no reliable D call. The CDR3 length is 14 residues. Germline CDR1 is SGHRS and CDR2 is YFSETQ. V lost 4 bases, J lost 3 bases, and 11 bases lay in between. CDR3 residues: CASSPPRVYNEQFF. The CDR3 region has the DNA TGCGCCAGCAGCCCCCCCCGGGTCTACAATGAGCAGTTCTTC.

The rearrangement joins TRBV9 to TRBJ2-7; 16 bases fit TRBD2. CDR3 size: 17 residues. The trim removed 5 bases at V and 0 bases at J, leaving 5 bases unmatched. Germline V lookup: CDR1 SGDLS, CDR2 YYNGEE. The CDR3 sequence: CASSPGLAGGSSYEQYF. The CDR3 bases are TGTGCCAGCAGTCCGGGACTAGCGGGAGGGAGCTCCTACGAGCAGTACTTC.